The sequence of this TCR beta chain was determined in a study of breast tumors, draining lymph nodes, adjacent tissues. Study outcomes and limitations: Tumor T cell lymph node origin was a supported hypothesis, not proven. Most tumor T cells seemingly derive from lymph node, then expand in tumor.

At least ten counts were recorded for this clonotype. The antigen is not known. TCRdb processed the multiplex PCR reads anew with MiXCR; each CDR3 protein has one entry. The sample records some 53,000 distinct CDR3 sequences, under 50% being singletons. The CDR3 spans 14 residues. Trimming shortened V by 4 bases and J by 0 bases, and 9 bases separated the two germline ends. Germline CDR1 LNHDA, CDR2 SQIVND (reference sequence). Input material: breast tumor tissue. The clonotype originates from a female donor with breast cancer. Some clones in this sample may be carry-over from other donors' samples. The V and J genes are TRBV19 and TRBJ1-2, with D possibly being TRBD1 (6 bases). The CDR3 sequence: CASSRNRANYGYTF. The CDR3 DNA follows: TGTGCCAGTAGTAGGAACAGGGCTAACTATGGCTACACCTTC.